The present T cell receptor (beta chain) was sequenced within a study of cytomegalovirus exposure and HLA in healthy donors. Comments on this clone: Its antigen is unknown. The junction and the germline gene differ at one end; a read error may be behind it. Other nucleotide sequences in the sample specify the same CDR3.

Per the germline V gene, CDR1 is SGDLS and CDR2 is YYNGEE. The CDR3 has 9 residues. General study findings and limits: A later analysis reportedly found that, within productive TCRs, an Asian-associated ancestry cluster had fewer N-insertions than the mean observed across the approximately 700 donors. Around 160 TCR beta chains were listed as cytomegalovirus-associated. Later analysis identified several of the most significant clusters that appeared linked to common viral pathogens. Researchers reported in a later analysis that a missense DCLRE1C variant was tied to TCR beta V- and J-gene trimming.

The PCR was carried out with 60 Vbeta primers and 13 Jbeta primers. TCRdb's table, derived via immunoSEQ multiplex PCR, lists solely in-frame clones and lacks some. The repertoire holds some 160,000 clones, 73% seen once, with 5% to 5.5% in the top ten. Sample: PBMCs. This receptor was taken from a woman under 30 in good health and CMV-seropositive. The chain recombines TRBV9 with TRBJ2-3, with D possibly TRBD2 on 5 matching bases. CDR3 amino acids: CARRDTQYF. CDR3 in DNA: TGTGCCAGGAGGGATACGCAATATTTT. The full variable domain, with the rest looked up from reference TRBV9 and TRBJ2-3, is DSGVTQTPKHLITATGQRVTLRCSPRSGDLSVYWYQQSLDQGLQFLIQYYNGEERAKGNILERFSAQQFPDLHSELNLSSLELGDSALYFCARRDTQYFGPGTRLTVL.